Following are 9 T cell receptor beta chains from one sample sequenced in a study of T cell repertoires in cytomegalovirus infection. TCRdb passed the reads through MiXCR, listing each CDR3 protein once. The table records some 350,000 distinct CDR3 sequences, about 35% of them present only once. No antigen has been assigned to these receptors. The material sequenced was cultured PBMCs, taken from culture after CMV antigen stimulation. The receptors derive from a human donor in good health (CMV status not recorded). Some clones in this sample may be carry-over from other donors' samples.

The V call is TRBV6-6, the J call TRBJ1-2, with unresolved D. The CDR3 contains 17 residues. Trimming removed 0 bases at V and 0 bases at J, with 14 bases between. CDR1 is MNHNY and CDR2 is SVGAGI in the germline V gene (reference sequence). The CDR3 coding sequence is TGTGCCAGCAGTTACTCGACTCCCGGCGCGACTAACTATGGCTACACCTTC. The encoded protein is CASSYSTPGATNYGYTF.

This clonotype appeared many times. This chain links TRBV29-1 with TRBJ2-7; 15 nucleotides agree with TRBD2. Trimming removed 7 bases from V and 1 base from J; junction bases left unmatched: 2. CDR1 and CDR2 (germline): SQVTM, ANQGSEA. This CDR3 contains 14 residues. The CDR3 DNA reads as TGCAGCGGCGGGACTAGCGGGAGGTCCTACGAGCAGTACTTC. It is translated as CSGGTSGRSYEQYF.

The gene calls are TRBV4-1 and TRBJ1-1; D may be TRBD1 (5 bases). V lost 0 bases and J 3 bases, leaving 11 bases between the germline ends. The CDR3 covers 15 residues. Per germline, CDR1 MGHRA and CDR2 YSYEKL. The DNA for the CDR3 is TGCGCCAGCAGCCAAGATCGGCAGGGTTACACTGAAGCTTTCTTT. Protein product: CASSQDRQGYTEAFF.

A few counts support this clonotype. Because the CDR3 is missing its conserved closing phenylalanine or tryptophan, this is likely a read error. No DNA is shown, since the ends of the CDR3 on it are uncertain; the CDR3 is the one TCRdb lists. The chain links TRBV6-1 to TRBJ2-1; TRBD1 is the table's D call and was not checked against the DNA. Per germline, CDR1 MNHNS and CDR2 SASEGT. The CDR3 is 12 residues long, ends included. CDR3 sequence reads: CASGNSDRGRQL.

The V gene is TRBV5-4, the J gene TRBJ1-3; D is unresolved. Deletions cut 4 bases from V and 0 bases from J, with 11 bases between. The CDR3 runs to 15 residues. Germline-derived CDR1 and CDR2 are SGHNT and YYREEE (reference sequence). The CDR3 sequence: CASSVDGHSGNTIYF. CDR3 bases: TGTGCCAGCAGCGTGGACGGTCACTCTGGAAACACCATATATTTT.

A few counts support this clonotype. The V and J genes are TRBV20-1 and TRBJ2-7; TRBD2 matches 11 bases. Trimming cost V 5 bases and J 0 bases; bases outside gene matches: 6. This CDR3 spans 15 amino acids. Germline CDR1 and CDR2: DFQATT and SNEGSKA (reference sequence). The CDR3 nucleotides read TGCAGTGCTCCAAGGACTAGCGGGTCCTCCTACGAGCAGTACTTC. Its translation is CSAPRTSGSSYEQYF.

The V call is TRBV6-1, the J call TRBJ2-2, with D unclear. Trimming took 2 bases from V and 3 from J, leaving 10 bases between them. The CDR3 sequence is 15 residues long. CDR1 is MNHNS and CDR2 is SASEGT in the germline V gene. For the CDR3, the DNA is TGTGCCAGCAGTGAATATGGGTTTGACACCGGGGAGCTGTTTTTT. Protein sequence: CASSEYGFDTGELFF.

The chain joins TRBV20-1 to TRBJ2-1; 10 positions agree with TRBD2. The CDR3 runs to 15 residues. Per germline, CDR1 DFQATT and CDR2 SNEGSKA (reference sequence). The ends lost 3 bases at V and 4 bases at J; junction bases unmatched: 6. The DNA for the CDR3 is TGCAGTGCTAGTATGCCTAGCGGGAGTTACAATGAGCAGTTCTTC. This gives the protein CSASMPSGSYNEQFF.

This clonotype was seen more than once but under ten times. The rearrangement joins TRBV7-2 to TRBJ2-3; D not resolved. Germline values: CDR1 SGHTA, CDR2 FQGNSA. The CDR3 is 14 amino acids. V was clipped by 4 bases and J by 4 bases, with 12 bases between them. CDR3: CASSSGADADTQYF. The CDR3, as DNA: TGTGCCAGCAGCTCGGGCGCGGACGCAGATACGCAGTATTTT.